A selection of T cell receptor beta chains follows, all from one sample in a study of blood T cell repertoires in COVID-19. The table came from immunoSEQ multiplex PCR; TCRdb's copy has only in-frame clones and leaves some out. The data contain about 160,000 clones, approximately 80% of them singletons. Sequenced sample: PBMCs or T cells enriched from blood (not recorded which). These receptors came from a middle-aged man who had recovered from COVID-19. Each CDR3 is given with its conserved first and last residue. The D gene is left open where the match is weak. Clone size is not always given. Where it is, it says once, few, many or a class for expanded clones.

DNA: TGTGCCAGCACTACAGGGGGTGGGAACACTGAAGCTTTCTTT
CDR3: CASTTGGGNTEAFF
length: 14
D: TRBD1
size: NA
J: TRBJ1-1
V: TRBV27

DNA: TGTGCCAGCAGCTCATCGACACCGGGGAATTCACCCCTCCACTTT
CDR3: CASSSSTPGNSPLHF
length: 15
D: NA
size: NA
J: TRBJ1-6
V: TRBV5-4

DNA: TGTGCCACCACCGCGAACACAGGGGGAGGGCAGCCCCAGCATTTT
CDR3: CATTANTGGGQPQHF
length: 15
D: TRBD1
size: few
J: TRBJ1-5
V: TRBV15

DNA: TGCGCCAGCAGCCAAAATCCACTAGCGGGGGCCTACGAGCAGTACTTC
CDR3: CASSQNPLAGAYEQYF
length: 16
D: TRBD2
size: NA
J: TRBJ2-7
V: TRBV4-1

DNA: TGTGCCAGCAGGCCGTGGGACAGATACAATGAGCAGTTCTTC
CDR3: CASRPWDRYNEQFF
length: 14
D: TRBD1
size: few
J: TRBJ2-1
V: TRBV7-8

DNA: TGTGCCAGCAGTGTTCTAGACAGGGCCTACAATGAGCAGTTCTTC
CDR3: CASSVLDRAYNEQFF
length: 15
D: TRBD1
size: NA
J: TRBJ2-1
V: TRBV2

DNA: TGTGCCAGCAGCGATAACCGGGACAGCTACGAGCAGTACTTC
CDR3: CASSDNRDSYEQYF
length: 14
D: TRBD1
size: few
J: TRBJ2-7
V: TRBV2

DNA: TGTGCCAGCAGCCCGACAGGGGCGGGTGGCTACACCTTC
CDR3: CASSPTGAGGYTF
length: 13
D: TRBD1
size: NA
J: TRBJ1-2
V: TRBV7-8

DNA: TGCGCCAGCAGCAAGGGGCATTCCGGGTCCCAGTACTTC
CDR3: CASSKGHSGSQYF
length: 13
D: NA
size: NA
J: TRBJ2-5
V: TRBV10-2

DNA: TGCGCCAGCAGCTTGGAGGGACTCAACTATGGCTACACCTTC
CDR3: CASSLEGLNYGYTF
length: 14
D: NA
size: NA
J: TRBJ1-2
V: TRBV5-1

DNA: TGTGCCAGCAGCCGGGGAGGGAAGGCCGGGGAGCTGTTTTTT
CDR3: CASSRGGKAGELFF
length: 14
D: TRBD2
size: NA
J: TRBJ2-2
V: TRBV7-2

DNA: TGTGCCAGCAGTTACATGGGAGTGGGCGGAAGCACAGATACGCAGTATTTT
CDR3: CASSYMGVGGSTDTQYF
length: 17
D: NA
size: NA
J: TRBJ2-3
V: TRBV6-2/TRBV6-3

DNA: TGTGCCAGCAGGCAGGGGAGGGAGAAAGCCAAAAACATTCAGTACTTC
CDR3: CASRQGREKAKNIQYF
length: 16
D: NA
size: once
J: TRBJ2-4
V: TRBV2

DNA: TGTGCTAGTGGTTGGGGAACAGGGACAGATACGCAGTATTTT
CDR3: CASGWGTGTDTQYF
length: 14
D: NA
size: NA
J: TRBJ2-3
V: TRBV12-5

DNA: TGTGCCAGCTCGTTAGCTTACAGGCTCCCTGGCGAAAATGAAAAACTGTTTTTT
CDR3: CASSLAYRLPGENEKLFF
length: 18
D: NA
size: NA
J: TRBJ1-4
V: TRBV18

DNA: TGCGCCAGCAGCGGCCGGGACAGCTTAAATGAAAAACTGTTTTTT
CDR3: CASSGRDSLNEKLFF
length: 15
D: TRBD1
size: once
J: TRBJ1-4
V: TRBV5-1